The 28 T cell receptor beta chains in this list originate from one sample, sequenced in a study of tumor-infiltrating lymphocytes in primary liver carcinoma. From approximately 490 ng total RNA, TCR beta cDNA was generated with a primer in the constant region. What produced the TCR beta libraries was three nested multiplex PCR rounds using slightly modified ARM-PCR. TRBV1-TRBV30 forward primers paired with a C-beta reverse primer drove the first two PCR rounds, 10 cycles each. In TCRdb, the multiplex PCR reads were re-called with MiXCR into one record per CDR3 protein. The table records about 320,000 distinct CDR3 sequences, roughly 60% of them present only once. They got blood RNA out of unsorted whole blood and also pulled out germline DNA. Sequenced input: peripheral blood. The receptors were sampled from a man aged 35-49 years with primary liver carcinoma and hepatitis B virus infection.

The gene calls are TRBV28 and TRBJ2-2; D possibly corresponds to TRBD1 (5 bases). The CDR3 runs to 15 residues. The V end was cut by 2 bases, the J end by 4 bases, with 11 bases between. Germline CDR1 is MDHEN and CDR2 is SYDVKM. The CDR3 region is CASSLTRGSTGELFF. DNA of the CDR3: TGTGCCAGCAGTTTAACAAGGGGCTCCACCGGGGAGCTGTTTTTT.

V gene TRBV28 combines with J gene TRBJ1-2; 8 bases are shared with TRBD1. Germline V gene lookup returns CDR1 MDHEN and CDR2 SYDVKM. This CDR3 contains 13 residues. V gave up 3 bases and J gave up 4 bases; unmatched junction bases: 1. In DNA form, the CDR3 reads TGTGCCAGCAGTTTGACAGGGGTCTATGGCTACACCTTC. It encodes CASSLTGVYGYTF.

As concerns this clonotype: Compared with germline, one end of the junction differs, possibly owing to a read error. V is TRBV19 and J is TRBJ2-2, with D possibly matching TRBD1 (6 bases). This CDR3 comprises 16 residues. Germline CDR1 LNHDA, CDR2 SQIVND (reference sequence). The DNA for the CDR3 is TGTGCCAGTAGTACGACGACAGGACTTTTCACTGGGGACCTGTTTTTT. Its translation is CASSTTTGLFTGDLFF.

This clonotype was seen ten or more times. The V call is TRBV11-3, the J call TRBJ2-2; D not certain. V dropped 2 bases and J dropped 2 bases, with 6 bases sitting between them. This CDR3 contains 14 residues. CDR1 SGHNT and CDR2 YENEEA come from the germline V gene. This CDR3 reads CASSLMGNTGELFF. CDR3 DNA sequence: TGTGCCAGCAGCTTAATGGGTAACACCGGGGAGCTGTTTTTT.

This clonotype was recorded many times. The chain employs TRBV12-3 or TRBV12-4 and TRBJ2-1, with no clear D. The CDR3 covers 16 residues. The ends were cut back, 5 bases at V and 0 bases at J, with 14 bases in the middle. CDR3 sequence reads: CASSLFRTSSYNEQFF. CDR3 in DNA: TGTGCCAGCAGTCTCTTCCGTACGAGCTCCTACAATGAGCAGTTCTTC.

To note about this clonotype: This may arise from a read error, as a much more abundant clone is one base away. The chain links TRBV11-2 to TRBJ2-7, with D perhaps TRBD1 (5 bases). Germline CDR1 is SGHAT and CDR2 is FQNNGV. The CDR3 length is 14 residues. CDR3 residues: CASSLDRQSYERYF. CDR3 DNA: TGTGCCAGCAGCTTAGATCGACAGTCCTACGAGCGGTACTTC.

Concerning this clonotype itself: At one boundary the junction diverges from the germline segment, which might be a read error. In nucleotides, the CDR3 is TGTGCAAGCAGTATGGCGAACACTGAAGCTTTCTTT. Encoded protein: CASSMANTEAFF. V and J are TRBV28 and TRBJ1-1; no definite D call. The CDR3 contains 12 residues. The germline V gene encodes CDR1 MDHEN and CDR2 SYDVKM.

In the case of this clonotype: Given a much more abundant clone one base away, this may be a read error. CDR3 sequence: CSVEPGTPSSYNSPLHF. CDR3 nucleotide sequence: TGCAGCGTTGAGCCCGGGACCCCAAGCTCCTATAATTCACCCCTCCACTTT. This chain joins TRBV29-1 and TRBJ1-6, with a tentative D call TRBD1 (5 bases). The germline V gene has CDR1 SQVTM and CDR2 ANQGSEA. Trimming left V 3 bases short and J 0 bases short, with 15 bases between. The CDR3 is 17 residues long. The full variable domain, its missing parts supplied by reference TRBV29-1 and TRBJ1-6, is SAVISQKPSRDICQRGTSLTIQCQVDSQVTMMFWYRQQPGQSLTLIATANQGSEATYESGFVIDKFPISRPNLTFSTLTVSNMSPEDSSIYLCSVEPGTPSSYNSPLHFGNGTRLTVT.

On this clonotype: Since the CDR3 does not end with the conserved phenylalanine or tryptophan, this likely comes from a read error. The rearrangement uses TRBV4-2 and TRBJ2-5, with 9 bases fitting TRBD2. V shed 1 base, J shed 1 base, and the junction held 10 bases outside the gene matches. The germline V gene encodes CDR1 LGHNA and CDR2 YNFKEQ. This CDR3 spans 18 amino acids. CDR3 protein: CASSQGVAGVSIQETQYL. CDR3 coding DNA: TGTGCCAGCAGCCAAGGGGTAGCGGGAGTTTCTATCCAAGAGACCCAGTACCTC.

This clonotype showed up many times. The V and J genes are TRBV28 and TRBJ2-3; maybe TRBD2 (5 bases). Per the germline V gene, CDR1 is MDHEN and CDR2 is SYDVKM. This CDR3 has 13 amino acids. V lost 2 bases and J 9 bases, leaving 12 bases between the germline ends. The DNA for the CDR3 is TGTGCCAGCAGTTTAGCGAGTGGAGGCACGCAGTATTTT. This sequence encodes CASSLASGGTQYF. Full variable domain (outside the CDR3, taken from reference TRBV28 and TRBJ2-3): DVKVTQSSRYLVKRTGEKVFLECVQDMDHENMFWYRQDPGLGLRLIYFSYDVKMKEKGDIPEGYSVSREKKERFSLILESASTNQTSMYLCASSLASGGTQYFGPGTRLTVL.

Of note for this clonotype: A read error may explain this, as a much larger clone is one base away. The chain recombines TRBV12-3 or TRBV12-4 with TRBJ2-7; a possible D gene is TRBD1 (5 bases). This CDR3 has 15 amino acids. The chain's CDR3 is CASTPLARRDGEQHF. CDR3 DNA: TGTGCCAGCACCCCCCTCGCCCGCAGGGATGGCGAGCAGCACTTC.

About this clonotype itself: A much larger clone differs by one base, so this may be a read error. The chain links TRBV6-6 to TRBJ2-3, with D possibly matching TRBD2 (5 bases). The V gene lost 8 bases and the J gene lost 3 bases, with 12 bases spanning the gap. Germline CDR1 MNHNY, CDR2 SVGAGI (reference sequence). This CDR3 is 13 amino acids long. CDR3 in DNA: TGTGCCAGCCATAGGGAGTTTACAGATACGCAGTATTTT. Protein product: CASHREFTDTQYF.

CDR3 region: CASSRSGQSYEQYF. CDR3 bases: TGCGCCAGCAGCCGATCAGGCCAATCCTACGAGCAGTACTTC. The chain carries TRBV5-1 and TRBJ2-7, with D hard to call. Trimming shortened V by 4 bases and J by 1 base, and 12 bases separated the two germline ends. CDR1 is SGHRS, CDR2 YFSETQ, per germline. This CDR3 has 14 residues.

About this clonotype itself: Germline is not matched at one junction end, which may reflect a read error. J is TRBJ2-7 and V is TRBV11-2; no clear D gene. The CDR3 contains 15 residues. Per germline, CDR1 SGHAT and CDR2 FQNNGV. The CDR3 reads CAGSYPGETSYVQYF. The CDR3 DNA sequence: TGTGCCGGCAGCTATCCTGGAGAAACCTCCTACGTGCAGTACTTC.

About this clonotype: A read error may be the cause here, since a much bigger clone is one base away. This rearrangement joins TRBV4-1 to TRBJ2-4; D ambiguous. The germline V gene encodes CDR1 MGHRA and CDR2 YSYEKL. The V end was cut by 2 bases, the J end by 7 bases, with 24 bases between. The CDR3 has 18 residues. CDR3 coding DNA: TGCGCCAGCAGCCAATATCAGTTATTGAGTTGGGGTAGCAACATTCAGTACTTC. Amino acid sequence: CASSQYQLLSWGSNIQYF.

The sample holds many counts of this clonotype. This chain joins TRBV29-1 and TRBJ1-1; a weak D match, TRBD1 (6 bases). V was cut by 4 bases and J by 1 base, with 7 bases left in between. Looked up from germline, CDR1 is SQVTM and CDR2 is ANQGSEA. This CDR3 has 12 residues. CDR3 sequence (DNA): TGCAGCGTTGGGACAGCGAACACTGAAGCTTTCTTT. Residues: CSVGTANTEAFF.

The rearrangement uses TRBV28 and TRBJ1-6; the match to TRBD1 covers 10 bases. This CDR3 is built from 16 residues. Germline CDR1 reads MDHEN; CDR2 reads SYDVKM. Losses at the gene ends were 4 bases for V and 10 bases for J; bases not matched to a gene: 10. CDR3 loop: CASSSERTGGWSPLHF. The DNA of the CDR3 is TGTGCCAGCAGTTCCGAACGGACAGGGGGGTGGTCACCCCTCCACTTT.

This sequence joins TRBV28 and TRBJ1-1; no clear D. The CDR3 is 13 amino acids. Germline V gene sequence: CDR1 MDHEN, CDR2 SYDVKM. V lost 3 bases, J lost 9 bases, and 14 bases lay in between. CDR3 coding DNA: TGTGCCAGCAGTTTTAAGGACCCCCCTCAAGCTTTCTTT. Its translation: CASSFKDPPQAFF. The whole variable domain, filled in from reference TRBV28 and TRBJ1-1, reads DVKVTQSSRYLVKRTGEKVFLECVQDMDHENMFWYRQDPGLGLRLIYFSYDVKMKEKGDIPEGYSVSREKKERFSLILESASTNQTSMYLCASSFKDPPQAFFGQGTRLTVV.

The CDR3 sequence: CAARGGPSEQQYF. In nucleotides, the CDR3 is TGTGCCGCCAGAGGTGGTCCCAGCGAGCAGCAGTATTTT. The chain employs TRBV10-3 and TRBJ2-3, with D uncertain. The CDR3 consists of 13 residues. V lost 11 bases, J lost 11 bases, and 23 bases lay in between. Germline values: CDR1 ENHRY, CDR2 SYGVKD.

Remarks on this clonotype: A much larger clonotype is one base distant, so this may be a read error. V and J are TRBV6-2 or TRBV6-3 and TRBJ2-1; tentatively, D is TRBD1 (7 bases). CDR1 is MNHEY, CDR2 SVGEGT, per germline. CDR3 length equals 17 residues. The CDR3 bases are TGTACCAGCAGCCCAAGCTCAGGGGGACTGCAGTACAATGAGCAGTTCTTC. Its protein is CTSSPSSGGLQYNEQFF.

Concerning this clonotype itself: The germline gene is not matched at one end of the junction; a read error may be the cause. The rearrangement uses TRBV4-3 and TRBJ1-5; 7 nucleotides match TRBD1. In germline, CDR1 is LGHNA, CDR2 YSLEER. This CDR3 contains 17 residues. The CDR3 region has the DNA TGTGCCCGCAGCCTAGGTTACCAGGGGGAAGGCAATCAGCCCCAGCATTTT. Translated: CARSLGYQGEGNQPQHF.

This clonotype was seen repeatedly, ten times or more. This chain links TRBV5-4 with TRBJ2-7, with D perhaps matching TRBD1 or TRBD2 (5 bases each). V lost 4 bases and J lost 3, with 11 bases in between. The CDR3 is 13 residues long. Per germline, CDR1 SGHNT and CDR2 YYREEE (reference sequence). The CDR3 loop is CASSKGTDYEQYF. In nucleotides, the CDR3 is TGTGCCAGCAGCAAGGGGACGGACTACGAGCAGTACTTC. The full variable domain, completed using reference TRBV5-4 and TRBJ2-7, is ETGVTQSPTHLIKTRGQQVTLRCSSQSGHNTVSWYQQALGQGPQFIFQYYREEENGRGNFPPRFSGLQFPNYSSELNVNALELDDSALYLCASSKGTDYEQYFGPGTRLTVT.

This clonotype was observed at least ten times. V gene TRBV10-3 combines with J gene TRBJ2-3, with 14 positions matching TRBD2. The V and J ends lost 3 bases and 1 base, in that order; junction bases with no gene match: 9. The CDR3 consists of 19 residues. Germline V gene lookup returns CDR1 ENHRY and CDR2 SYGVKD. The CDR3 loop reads CAISEIGLAGGSGTDTQYF. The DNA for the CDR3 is TGTGCCATCAGTGAAATTGGACTAGCGGGAGGAAGTGGCACAGATACGCAGTATTTT.

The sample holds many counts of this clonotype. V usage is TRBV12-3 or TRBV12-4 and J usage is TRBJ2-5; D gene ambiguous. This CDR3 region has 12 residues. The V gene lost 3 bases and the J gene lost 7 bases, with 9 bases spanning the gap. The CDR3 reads CASSFSSGTQYF. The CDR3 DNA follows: TGTGCCAGCAGTTTTAGTTCGGGGACCCAGTACTTC.

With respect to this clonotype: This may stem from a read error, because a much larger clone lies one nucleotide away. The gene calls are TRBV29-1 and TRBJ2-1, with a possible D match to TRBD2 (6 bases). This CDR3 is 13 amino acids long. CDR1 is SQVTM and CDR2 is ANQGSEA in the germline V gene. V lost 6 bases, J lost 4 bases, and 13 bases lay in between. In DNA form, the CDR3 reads TGCAGCGTGCGGAGACTAGATTACAATGAGCAGTTCTTC. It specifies CSVRRLDYNEQFF.

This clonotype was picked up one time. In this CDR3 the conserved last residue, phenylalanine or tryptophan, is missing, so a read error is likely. CDR3 DNA: TGCGCCAGCAGCTTTCCCGGGACTAGCGTGACCAAAAACATTCAGTACCTC. It encodes CASSFPGTSVTKNIQYL. The chain combines TRBV11-1 with TRBJ2-4, with TRBD2 identical over 10 bases. There are 17 residues in the CDR3. Germline values: CDR1 SGHAT, CDR2 FQDESV (reference sequence).

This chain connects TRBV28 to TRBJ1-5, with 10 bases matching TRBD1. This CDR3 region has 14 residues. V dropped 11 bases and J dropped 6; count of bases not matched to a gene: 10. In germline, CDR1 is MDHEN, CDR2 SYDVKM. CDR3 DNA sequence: TGTGCCGGCAAAAGACAGGGGGCGACTCAGCCCCAGCATTTT. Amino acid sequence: CAGKRQGATQPQHF.

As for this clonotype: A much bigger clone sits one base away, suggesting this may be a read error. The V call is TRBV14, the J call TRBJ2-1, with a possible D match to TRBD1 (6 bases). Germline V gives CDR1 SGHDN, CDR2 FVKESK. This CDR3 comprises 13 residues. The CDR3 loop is CASSQVYRAELFF. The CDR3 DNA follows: TGTGCCAGCAGCCAAGTATACAGGGCCGAGCTGTTCTTC.